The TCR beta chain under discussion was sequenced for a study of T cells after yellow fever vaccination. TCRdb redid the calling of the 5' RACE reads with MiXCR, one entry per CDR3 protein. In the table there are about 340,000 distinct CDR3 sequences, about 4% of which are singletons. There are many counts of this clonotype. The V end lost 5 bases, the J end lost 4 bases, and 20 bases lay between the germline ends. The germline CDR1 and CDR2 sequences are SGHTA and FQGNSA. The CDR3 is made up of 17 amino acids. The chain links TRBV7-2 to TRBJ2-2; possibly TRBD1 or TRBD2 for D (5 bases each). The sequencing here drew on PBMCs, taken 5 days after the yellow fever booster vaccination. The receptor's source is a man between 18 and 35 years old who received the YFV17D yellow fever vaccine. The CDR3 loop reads CASSPLPTGLGTGELFF. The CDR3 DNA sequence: TGTGCCAGCAGCCCCCTCCCAACGGGGCTAGGCACCGGGGAGCTGTTTTTT.